This passage covers 15 T cell receptor beta chains from one sample sequenced in a study of radiation and T cells in renal cell carcinoma. Assay used: immunoSEQ multiplex PCR; TCRdb lists only in-frame clones, some missing. The data hold tens of thousands of clones, with roughly 79% observed a single time. Time point here: blood 2 weeks post-SBRT. Regarding treatment: 15 Gy SBRT to primary tumor, nephrectomy 4 weeks later. Sequencing used blood, obtained from a patient whose treatment included radiotherapy and nephrectomy. The receptor set was obtained from a man between 60 and 75 years old with renal cell carcinoma.

The chain recombines TRBV19 with TRBJ1-2, with 7 bases fitting TRBD1. Germline-derived CDR1 and CDR2 are LNHDA and SQIVND (reference sequence). This CDR3 comprises 16 residues. The J segment lost 2 bases and the V segment lost 2 bases, leaving 8 bases of the junction unmatched. CDR3 protein: CASSIRGQVMNYGYTF. The CDR3 DNA is TGTGCCAGTAGTATAAGGGGGCAGGTGATGAACTATGGCTACACCTTC.

This chain connects TRBV11-2 to TRBJ1-1; 9 positions match TRBD1. CDR1 SGHAT and CDR2 FQNNGV come from the germline V gene. There are 11 residues in the CDR3. The V and J ends lost 5 bases and 11 bases, in that order; junction bases with no gene match: 3. The CDR3 loop reads CASSIGQGAFF. For the CDR3, the DNA is TGTGCCAGCAGCATAGGACAGGGGGCTTTCTTT.

In regard to this clone: It is likely a read error, because the conserved phenylalanine at the end of the CDR3 is missing. The genes are TRBV5-1 and TRBJ2-3, with D uncertain. V gave up 2 bases and J gave up 1 base, with 23 bases separating them. Germline lookup yields CDR1 SGHRS and CDR2 YFSETQ. The CDR3 runs to 19 residues. The DNA for the CDR3 is TGCGCCAGCAGCTTTAATTTCCCGGCGGCCTACTATGGCACAGATACGCAGTATCTT. This translates into CASSFNFPAAYYGTDTQYL.

J is TRBJ2-5 and V is TRBV4-1; 12 nucleotides agree with TRBD2. Germline trimming cut 3 bases from V and 5 bases from J; bases unmatched to any gene: 10. The CDR3 covers 17 residues. The germline gives CDR1 MGHRA, CDR2 YSYEKL. This CDR3 reads CASSHGRLAGVRETQYF. Written as DNA, the CDR3 is TGCGCCAGCAGCCACGGACGACTAGCGGGGGTAAGGGAGACCCAGTACTTC.

The V and J genes are TRBV19 and TRBJ2-6; D gene uncertain. This CDR3 is built from 14 residues. The ends were cut back, 9 bases at V and 0 bases at J, with 9 bases in the middle. Looked up from germline, CDR1 is LNHDA and CDR2 is SQIVND (reference sequence). The CDR3 nucleotides read TGTGCCAGCATCCAGCCCTCTGGGGCCAACGTCCTGACTTTC. Translated: CASIQPSGANVLTF.

In this sample, this clone turned up once. The chain links TRBV5-8 to TRBJ1-4, with a weak D call TRBD1 (5 bases). The CDR3 length is 14 residues. V lost 2 bases, J lost 7 bases, and 12 bases lay in between. Germline V gene lookup returns CDR1 SGHTS and CDR2 YDEGEE. CDR3 DNA: TGTGCCAGCAGCTTCCAGCAGGGAGGTGAAAAACTGTTTTTT. Its protein product is CASSFQQGGEKLFF.

The chain is built from TRBV14 and TRBJ2-3; TRBD1 is a possible D gene (6 bases). CDR3 length equals 16 residues. V was shortened by 4 bases and J by 5 bases, with 19 bases between the two germline ends. CDR1 is SGHDN and CDR2 is FVKESK in the germline V gene. In nucleotides, the CDR3 is TGTGCCAGCAGCCGCAATCAGGGGCTGCTCCGAGATACGCAGTATTTT. Translated, it gives CASSRNQGLLRDTQYF. The variable domain in full, with the rest retrieved from reference TRBV14 and TRBJ2-3, is EAGVTQFPSHSVIEKGQTVTLRCDPISGHDNLYWYRRVMGKEIKFLLHFVKESKQDESGMPNNRFLAERTGGTYSTLKVQPAELEDSGVYFCASSRNQGLLRDTQYFGPGTRLTVL.

This clone appeared a few times. The chain links TRBV29-1 to TRBJ1-2, with 8 bases lining up with TRBD1. V was clipped by 3 bases and J by 3 bases; unmatched bases: 15. From germline, CDR1 is SQVTM and CDR2 ANQGSEA. The CDR3 extends over 17 amino acids. CDR3 sequence: CSVDVADREKKDYGYTF. In nucleotides, the CDR3 is TGCAGCGTTGACGTGGCGGACAGGGAAAAAAAGGACTATGGCTACACCTTC.

This chain joins TRBV4-2 and TRBJ1-4; TRBD1 might be the D (5 bases). V was pared by 3 bases and J by 14 bases, with 19 bases between. This CDR3 spans 14 amino acids. Germline V lookup: CDR1 LGHNA, CDR2 YNFKEQ. The CDR3 here is CASSQGEAANLLFF. In DNA form, the CDR3 reads TGTGCCAGCAGCCAGGGGGAGGCGGCCAATTTGCTGTTTTTT.

This clone turned up a few times. V is TRBV5-6 and J is TRBJ1-5; possible D gene TRBD1, 6 bases. The CDR3 totals 15 residues. The V and J ends lost 3 bases and 7 bases respectively, with 17 bases between them. Germline V CDR1 and CDR2: SGHDT, YYEEEE. The CDR3 DNA follows: TGTGCCAGCAGCTCATTGGACAGCCCTAACCAGCCCCAGCATTTT. Translating it yields CASSSLDSPNQPQHF.

The chain employs TRBV6-1 and TRBJ1-5, with 9 bases identical to TRBD1. In germline, CDR1 is MNHNS, CDR2 SASEGT. The CDR3 runs to 13 residues. V lost 7 bases to trimming and J lost 4 bases; unmatched junction nucleotides: 2. CDR3 nucleotide sequence: TGTGCCAGCACCGACAGGGGGAATCAGCCCCAGCATTTT. Translation: CASTDRGNQPQHF.

The chain carries TRBV25-1 and TRBJ1-5; D possibly corresponds to TRBD1 (6 bases). Germline CDR1 is MGHDK and CDR2 is SYGVNS. V was trimmed by 2 bases and J by 4 bases, leaving 15 bases between them. CDR3 length: 16 amino acids. CDR3 DNA sequence: TGTGCCAGCAGTGAAGGGGGTTCGGGGGCTAATCAGCCCCAGCATTTT. Its translation is CASSEGGSGANQPQHF. The complete variable domain, with remaining parts taken from reference TRBV25-1 and TRBJ1-5, reads EADIYQTPRYLVIGTGKKITLECSQTMGHDKMYWYQQDPGMELHLIHYSYGVNSTEKGDLSSESTVSRIRTEHFPLTLESARPSHTSQYLCASSEGGSGANQPQHFGDGTRLSIL.

The rearrangement uses TRBV10-2 and TRBJ2-7; no clear D gene. Trimming shortened V by 6 bases and J by 2 bases, and 11 bases separated the two germline ends. Germline V gene sequence: CDR1 WSHSY, CDR2 SAAADI. CDR3 length equals 13 residues. CDR3 amino acids: CASREGLTYEQYF. DNA for the CDR3: TGCGCCAGCAGAGAAGGGCTTACCTACGAGCAGTACTTC.

The sample holds one count of this clone. V and J are TRBV7-6 and TRBJ2-7, with a possible D match to TRBD2 (5 bases). V was clipped by 2 bases and J by 3 bases, with 11 bases between them. This CDR3 region has 14 residues. Germline CDR1 is SGHVS and CDR2 is FNYEAQ. The CDR3 coding sequence is TGTGCCAGCAGCTTAAATAGCGCCAGCTACGAGCAGTACTTC. Its translation: CASSLNSASYEQYF.

V and J are TRBV5-6 and TRBJ1-1; the D gene is possibly TRBD1 (5 bases). The germline CDR1 and CDR2 sequences are SGHDT and YYEEEE. The CDR3 has 14 residues. The germline V and J ends were trimmed by 0 bases and 3 bases, with 9 bases remaining between them. CDR3 sequence (DNA): TGTGCCAGCAGCTTGGTGGGGGGAGACACTGAAGCTTTCTTT. Translation: CASSLVGGDTEAFF.